This TCR beta chain was sequenced during a study of regulatory T cells in long-lasting Graves disease. Arm-PCR of CDR3 regions and iRepertoire HTBI primers were the basis on which TCR beta libraries were built. One entry per CDR3 protein results from TCRdb running MiXCR on the multiplex PCR reads. The profile shows 580,000 or so distinct CDR3 sequences, around 15% of them singletons. Time point denoted: newly diagnosed GD, antithyroid drugs for less than 3 months. RNA extracted from PBMCs served as the sequencing template. These same records also appear under a second study, on T cells in Graves' hyperthyroidism and ophthalmopathy. That paper notes: Stable disease denoted Graves' hyperthyroidism without ophthalmopathy progression within 18 months. Pregnant or lactating patients were excluded, as were those with uncontrolled infection or other autoimmune disease. Most thyroid clonotypes expanded above 0.001 were also detected in blood.

The source was peripheral blood mononuclear cells (PBMCs), collected at new diagnosis, from a patient treated with antithyroid drugs. This receptor was obtained from a man aged 18-30 years with Graves disease.

The CDR3 reads CASSFGDRPYNEQFF. In DNA, the CDR3 is TGCGCCAGCAGCTTTGGGGACCGGCCCTACAATGAGCAGTTCTTC. This chain connects TRBV5-1 to TRBJ2-1; either TRBD1 or TRBD2 may fit D (5 bases each). Germline V gene lookup returns CDR1 SGHRS and CDR2 YFSETQ. V dropped 2 bases and J dropped 2 bases, with 11 bases sitting between them. CDR3 length equals 15 residues.